The 21 T cell receptor beta chains below were found in one sample sequenced in a study of blood T cell repertoires in COVID-19. Libraries were prepared by immunoSEQ multiplex PCR; TCRdb keeps only in-frame clonotypes and omits some of them. The sample records a few hundred thousand clones, 86% being singletons. The sequenced sample was PBMCs or T cells enriched from blood (not recorded which). Source of these receptors: a young man who had recovered from COVID-19.

The CDR3 here is CASSPDGQPDNYGYTF. CDR3 nucleotides: TGCGCCAGCAGCCCCGACGGACAGCCAGATAACTATGGCTACACCTTC. The gene calls are TRBV4-1 and TRBJ1-2; tentatively, D is TRBD1 (6 bases). Germline-derived CDR1 and CDR2 are MGHRA and YSYEKL. The CDR3 has 16 residues. Trimming pared 4 bases from V and 1 base from J, leaving 16 bases between.

This clone has a single count. The gene calls are TRBV4-1 and TRBJ1-4; TRBD1 agrees at 8 bases. V lost 2 bases to trimming and J lost 3 bases; unmatched junction nucleotides: 2. The germline CDR1 and CDR2 sequences are MGHRA and YSYEKL. The CDR3 consists of 15 residues. In DNA, the CDR3 is TGCGCCAGCAGCCAACAGGGGGCATCTAATGAAAAACTGTTTTTT. Residues: CASSQQGASNEKLFF.

The DNA of the CDR3 is TGTGCCACCAGTGAGACACCGGCGGGGGGGCTCACAGATACGCAGTATTTT. It specifies CATSETPAGGLTDTQYF. This sequence joins TRBV24-1 and TRBJ2-3; 9 bases align to TRBD2. With V trimmed by 4 bases and J by 2 bases, 9 bases remained unmatched. CDR3 length: 17 residues. CDR1 is KGHDR and CDR2 is SFDVKD in the germline V gene.

The rearrangement links TRBV4-2 to TRBJ2-7, with 7 positions matching TRBD1. The CDR3 is 17 residues long. Germline loops: CDR1 LGHNA, CDR2 YNFKEQ. V lost 4 bases, J lost 2 bases, and 14 bases stayed unmatched. Here the CDR3 reads CASSLTNSGTVTYEQYF. The CDR3 nucleotides read TGTGCCAGCAGCCTTACAAACTCCGGGACAGTCACCTACGAGCAGTACTTC.

The V call is TRBV9, the J call TRBJ2-1; TRBD1 aligns across 7 bases. CDR3 length: 14 residues. Germline assignment: CDR1 SGDLS and CDR2 YYNGEE. Losses at the gene ends were 4 bases for V and 7 bases for J; bases not matched to a gene: 8. The CDR3 loop reads CASSHRGGFNEQFF. CDR3 DNA: TGTGCCAGCAGCCACAGAGGGGGCTTTAATGAGCAGTTCTTC.

V is TRBV19 and J is TRBJ1-4; TRBD1 agrees at 7 bases. J was trimmed by 6 bases and V by 5 bases; bases with no gene match: 9. The CDR3 spans 15 residues. Germline CDR1 is LNHDA and CDR2 is SQIVND (reference sequence). Here the CDR3 DNA reads TGTGCCAGTAGTTCGACAGGGACCCTTCATGAAAAACTGTTTTTT. It translates to CASSSTGTLHEKLFF.

This clone appeared once. This chain connects TRBV6-5 to TRBJ2-1, with TRBD1 matching over 11 bases. Unmatched junction bases numbered 11, after V lost 9 bases and J lost 7 bases. CDR3 size: 15 residues. The germline V gene has CDR1 MNHEY and CDR2 SVGAGI. The DNA of the CDR3 is TGTGCCAGTGAGACCGGGACAGGGGGAGGGAATGAGCAGTTCTTC. This codes for CASETGTGGGNEQFF.

This rearrangement joins TRBV7-9 to TRBJ2-4, with D tentatively TRBD2 (5 bases). The V gene lost 5 bases and the J gene lost 1 base, with 15 bases spanning the gap. CDR1 SEHNR and CDR2 FQNEAQ come from the germline V gene (reference sequence). This CDR3 spans 16 amino acids. The chain's CDR3 is CASSPSRGDAKNIQYF. The CDR3 DNA follows: TGTGCCAGCAGCCCGTCCCGGGGTGACGCCAAAAACATTCAGTACTTC. The variable domain in full, completed from reference TRBV7-9 and TRBJ2-4, reads DTGVSQNPRHKITKRGQNVTFRCDPISEHNRLYWYRQTLGQGPEFLTYFQNEAQLEKSRLLSDRFSAERPKGSFSTLEIQRTEQGDSAMYLCASSPSRGDAKNIQYFGAGTRLSVL.

This clone was counted between two and nine times. Different DNA sequences within this sample yield the same CDR3. This chain connects TRBV2 to TRBJ2-5, with 9 bases aligning to TRBD1. Trimming at V came to 6 bases and at J to 5 bases, leaving 4 bases not matched to a gene. CDR3 length: 13 residues. CDR1 and CDR2 from the germline V gene are SNHLY and FYNNEI. The CDR3 loop is CASSRDRDETQYF. CDR3 DNA: TGTGCCAGCAGCCGGGACAGGGATGAGACCCAGTACTTC.

The chain recombines TRBV4-1 with TRBJ2-7; D gene uncertain. Deletions cut 4 bases from V and 6 bases from J, with 16 bases between. Looked up from germline, CDR1 is MGHRA and CDR2 is YSYEKL. CDR3 length: 14 amino acids. The CDR3, as DNA: TGCGCCAGCAGCCCCGAGGAGTGGTTAGGCGAGCAGTACTTC. This translates into CASSPEEWLGEQYF.

In its sample, this clone was seen a few times. This sequence joins TRBV2 and TRBJ1-2, with TRBD1 as a possible D gene (6 bases). V was cut by 8 bases and J by 8 bases, with 12 bases left in between. The V gene's germline CDR1 is SNHLY and CDR2 FYNNEI. This CDR3 is 11 amino acids long. CDR3: CASHSQGGYTF. The CDR3 bases are TGTGCCAGCCACTCCCAGGGGGGCTACACCTTC.

The chain joins TRBV6-5 to TRBJ2-3; D uncertain. V lost 7 bases and J lost 0, with 11 bases in between. Germline V lookup: CDR1 MNHEY, CDR2 SVGAGI. This CDR3 contains 14 residues. CDR3 nucleotides: TGTGCCAGCAATCGCGCCCCTAGCACAGATACGCAGTATTTT. This sequence encodes CASNRAPSTDTQYF.

The chain joins TRBV6-1 to TRBJ2-7; TRBD1 agrees at 7 bases. V was pared by 5 bases and J by 1 base, with 11 bases of the junction left unmatched. Germline CDR1 and CDR2: MNHNS and SASEGT. The length of the CDR3 is 16 residues. Here the CDR3 DNA reads TGTGCCAGCAGTAAAGTCCCGGGACAGAGTTCCTACGAGCAGTACTTC. This codes for CASSKVPGQSSYEQYF.

Here the CDR3 DNA reads TGTGCCAGCAGCACCGGGACAGCCCTCTGGGATGGCTACACCTTC. Protein: CASSTGTALWDGYTF. The chain has TRBV5-4 and TRBJ1-2; 7 bases are a match to TRBD1. The CDR3 extends over 15 amino acids. J was trimmed by 6 bases and V by 4 bases; bases with no gene match: 12. The germline V gene encodes CDR1 SGHNT and CDR2 YYREEE (reference sequence).

The rearrangement uses TRBV24-1 and TRBJ2-1; 8 bases are shared with TRBD2. The CDR3 extends over 20 amino acids. Germline CDR1 reads KGHDR; CDR2 reads SFDVKD. The ends lost 4 bases at V and 0 bases at J; junction bases unmatched: 16. The CDR3: CATSDRGTRGTHDSYNEQFF. The CDR3 nucleotides read TGTGCCACCAGTGACCGCGGGACTAGAGGAACCCACGACTCCTACAATGAGCAGTTCTTC.

V is TRBV6-5 and J is TRBJ1-4; 11 bases map to TRBD1. Germline V lookup: CDR1 MNHEY, CDR2 SVGAGI. This CDR3 contains 13 residues. V gave up 6 bases and J gave up 7 bases; unmatched junction bases: 1. The CDR3: CASSGQGAEKLFF. The CDR3 nucleotides read TGTGCCAGCAGCGGACAGGGGGCTGAAAAACTGTTTTTT.

The chain carries TRBV11-2 and TRBJ2-5; TRBD1 aligns across 8 bases. This CDR3 spans 16 amino acids. Unmatched junction bases numbered 9, after V lost 1 base and J lost 5 bases. Germline CDR1 and CDR2: SGHAT and FQNNGV. CDR3 nucleotide sequence: TGTGCCAGCAGCTTAGGGGCAGGGGGCTTGGGGGAGACCCAGTACTTC. Amino acids: CASSLGAGGLGETQYF.

The CDR3 loop reads CASSLFSLARGNTEAFF. The CDR3 DNA follows: TGTGCCAGCAGCTTATTTTCCTTGGCCCGGGGAAACACTGAAGCTTTCTTT. V gene TRBV7-9 combines with J gene TRBJ1-1; D gene unclear. The V end was cut by 2 bases, the J end by 2 bases, with 18 bases between. The CDR3 length is 17 residues. The germline gives CDR1 SEHNR, CDR2 FQNEAQ (reference sequence). Variable domain in full (rest from reference TRBV7-9 and TRBJ1-1): DTGVSQNPRHKITKRGQNVTFRCDPISEHNRLYWYRQTLGQGPEFLTYFQNEAQLEKSRLLSDRFSAERPKGSFSTLEIQRTEQGDSAMYLCASSLFSLARGNTEAFFGQGTRLTVV.

The rearrangement uses TRBV9 and TRBJ2-1; TRBD2 matches at 8 bases. V lost 3 bases and J lost 7; bases outside the gene matches: 9. The germline gives CDR1 SGDLS, CDR2 YYNGEE. This CDR3 spans 15 amino acids. CDR3 in DNA: TGTGCCAGCAGCGACGGGGGGGAGGTTTGGAATGAGCAGTTCTTC. Its protein is CASSDGGEVWNEQFF.

V usage is TRBV9 and J usage is TRBJ2-1; 10 nucleotides agree with TRBD2. V was clipped by 0 bases and J by 5 bases; unmatched bases: 2. Germline V gives CDR1 SGDLS, CDR2 YYNGEE. The CDR3 totals 15 residues. As DNA, the CDR3 is TGTGCCAGCAGCGTAGTAGGACTAGCGGACAATGAGCAGTTCTTC. Protein sequence: CASSVVGLADNEQFF.

The chain has TRBV28 and TRBJ1-5; 7 positions agree with TRBD1. The germline gives CDR1 MDHEN, CDR2 SYDVKM. This CDR3 has 13 amino acids. Trimming took 7 bases from V and 8 from J; bases not matched to a gene: 8. The DNA of the CDR3 is TGTGCCAGCACCGCAACAGGGGAGAAGCCCCAGCATTTT. This sequence encodes CASTATGEKPQHF.